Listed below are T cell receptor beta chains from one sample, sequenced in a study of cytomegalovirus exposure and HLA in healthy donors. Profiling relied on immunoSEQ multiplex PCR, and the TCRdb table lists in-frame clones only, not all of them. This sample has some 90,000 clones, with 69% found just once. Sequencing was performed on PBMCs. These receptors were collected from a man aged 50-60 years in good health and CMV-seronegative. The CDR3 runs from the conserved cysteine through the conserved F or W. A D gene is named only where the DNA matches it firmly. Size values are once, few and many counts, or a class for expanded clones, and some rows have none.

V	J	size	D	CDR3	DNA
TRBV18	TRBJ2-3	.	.	CASSPGAEGSGDTQYF	TGTGCCAGCTCACCTGGGGCGGAGGGGTCGGGAGATACGCAGTATTTT
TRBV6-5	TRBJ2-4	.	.	CASSYSVATAKNIQYF	TGTGCCAGCAGTTACTCGGTAGCGACAGCCAAAAACATTCAGTACTTC
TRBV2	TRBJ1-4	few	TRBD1	CASSGGQGGEKLFF	TGTGCCAGCAGTGGGGGACAGGGCGGTGAAAAACTGTTTTTT
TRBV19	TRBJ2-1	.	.	CASSNQISSYNEQFF	TGTGCCAGTAGTAATCAGATATCGTCCTACAATGAGCAGTTCTTC
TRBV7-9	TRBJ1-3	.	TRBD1	CASSAQGVIGNTIYF	TGTGCCAGCAGCGCACAGGGGGTTATTGGAAACACCATATATTTT
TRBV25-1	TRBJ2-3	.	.	CASSEIVAADTQYF	TGTGCCAGCAGTGAAATAGTAGCCGCAGATACGCAGTATTTT
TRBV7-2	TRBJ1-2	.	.	CASSVHDSGAYGYTF	TGTGCCAGCAGCGTACACGACTCAGGGGCCTATGGCTACACCTTC
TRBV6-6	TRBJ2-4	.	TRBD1	CASTRTGANIQYF	TGTGCCAGCACTCGGACAGGGGCAAACATTCAGTACTTC
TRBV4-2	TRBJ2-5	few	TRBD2	CASSPTSGPYQETQYF	TGTGCCAGCAGCCCCACTAGCGGCCCATACCAAGAGACCCAGTACTTC
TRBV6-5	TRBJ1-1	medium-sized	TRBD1	CASSYGTGSTEAFF	TGTGCCAGCAGTTACGGGACAGGGAGCACTGAAGCTTTCTTT
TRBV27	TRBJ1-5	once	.	CASSLKTGGQPQHF	TGTGCCAGCAGTTTAAAAACTGGCGGTCAGCCCCAGCATTTT
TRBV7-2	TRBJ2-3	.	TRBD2	CASSPYVAGGSQYF	TGTGCCAGCAGCCCCTATGTAGCGGGGGGTTCGCAGTATTTT
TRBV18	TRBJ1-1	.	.	CASSPPGGRGLITEAFF	TGTGCCAGCTCACCTCCGGGGGGGAGGGGCCTGATCACTGAAGCTTTCTTT
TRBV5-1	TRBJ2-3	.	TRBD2	CASSLAWTSGRSTDTQYF	TGCGCCAGCAGCTTGGCCTGGACTAGCGGGCGGAGCACAGATACGCAGTATTTT
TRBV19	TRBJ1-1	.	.	CASSTKRGLGYEAFF	TGTGCCAGTAGTACCAAACGGGGACTTGGTTACGAAGCTTTCTTT
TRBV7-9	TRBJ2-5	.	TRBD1	CASSLADWDRPKETQYF	TGTGCCAGCAGCTTAGCAGATTGGGACAGGCCAAAAGAGACCCAGTACTTC
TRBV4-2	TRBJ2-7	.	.	CASSQVWGARFTYEQYF	TGTGCCAGCAGCCAAGTTTGGGGAGCCAGGTTTACCTACGAGCAGTACTTC
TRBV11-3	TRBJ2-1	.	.	CASSAQIEQFF	TGTGCCAGCAGCGCTCAGATTGAGCAGTTCTTC
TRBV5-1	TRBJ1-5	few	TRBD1	CASSLTGGDQPQHF	TGCGCCAGCAGCTTGACAGGGGGGGATCAGCCCCAGCATTTT
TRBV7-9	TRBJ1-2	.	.	CASSFGGAKGYTF	TGTGCCAGCAGCTTTGGGGGGGCGAAAGGCTACACCTTC
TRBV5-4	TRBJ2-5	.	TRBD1	CASSFDRAFSETQYF	TGTGCCAGCAGTTTCGACAGGGCATTTAGTGAGACCCAGTACTTC
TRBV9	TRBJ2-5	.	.	CASSVGGYSTQETQYF	TGTGCCAGCAGCGTAGGAGGCTACTCCACACAAGAGACCCAGTACTTC
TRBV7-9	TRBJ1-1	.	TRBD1	CASSHGQGGLYAFF	TGTGCCAGCAGCCATGGACAGGGAGGTTTATACGCTTTCTTT
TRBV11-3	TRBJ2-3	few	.	CASSFGWARDTQYF	TGTGCCAGCAGCTTTGGGTGGGCCAGGGATACGCAGTATTTT
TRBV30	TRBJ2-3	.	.	CAWSVFGDTQYF	TGTGCCTGGAGTGTGTTCGGAGATACGCAGTATTTT
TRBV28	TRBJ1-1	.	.	CASIPTRESSPEAFF	TGTGCCAGCATCCCAACCCGGGAGTCTTCCCCTGAAGCTTTCTTT
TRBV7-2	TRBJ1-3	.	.	CASSLAGAGGNTIYF	TGTGCCAGCAGCTTAGCGGGGGCAGGGGGAAACACCATATATTTT